This T cell receptor (beta chain) was recovered during a study of CD8 T cells in ankylosing spondylitis. Each CDR3 protein gets one entry after TCRdb re-called the 5' RACE reads with MiXCR. This table has 200,000 or so distinct CDR3 sequences, around 13% appearing once. There are many counts of this clonotype. The sequencing input was blood, either unsorted or a sorted T cell fraction (not recorded which). This clonotype was obtained from a female donor with ankylosing spondylitis or in good health (not recorded which).

CDR3 nucleotide sequence: TGTGCCAGCAGCGTAGTATTGGTCCCCTACTACGAGCAGTACTTC. This translates into CASSVVLVPYYEQYF. This chain links TRBV9 with TRBJ2-7, with no clear D. Trimming cost V 0 bases and J 3 bases, with 13 bases left between them. The CDR3 loop spans 15 amino acids. Germline V CDR1 and CDR2: SGDLS, YYNGEE.